This T cell receptor beta chain appears in the sequencing data of a study of early T cells in non-severe SARS-CoV-2 infection. In this sample, this clonotype turned up many times. In the library, individual cDNA molecules carried attached unique molecular identifiers. MiXCR, applied by TCRdb to the 5' RACE reads, yields one record per CDR3 protein. The sample has nearly 70,000 distinct CDR3 sequences, about 4.9% seen once. This material consisted of whole blood, taken at baseline. The receptor was derived from an adult who was a healthcare worker with PCR-confirmed SARS-CoV-2 infection or an uninfected control (not recorded which). The donor label of this sample is uncertain.

The DNA of the CDR3 is TGTGCCAGCAGCATCAATCCACAGGGGGCTGGAGATACGCAGTATTTT. Amino acid sequence: CASSINPQGAGDTQYF. The V and J genes are TRBV7-2 and TRBJ2-3; 9 nucleotides align to TRBD1. V shed 5 bases and J 5 bases; nucleotides not matched to a gene: 11. CDR1 is SGHTA and CDR2 is FQGNSA in the germline V gene. The CDR3 is 16 residues long.